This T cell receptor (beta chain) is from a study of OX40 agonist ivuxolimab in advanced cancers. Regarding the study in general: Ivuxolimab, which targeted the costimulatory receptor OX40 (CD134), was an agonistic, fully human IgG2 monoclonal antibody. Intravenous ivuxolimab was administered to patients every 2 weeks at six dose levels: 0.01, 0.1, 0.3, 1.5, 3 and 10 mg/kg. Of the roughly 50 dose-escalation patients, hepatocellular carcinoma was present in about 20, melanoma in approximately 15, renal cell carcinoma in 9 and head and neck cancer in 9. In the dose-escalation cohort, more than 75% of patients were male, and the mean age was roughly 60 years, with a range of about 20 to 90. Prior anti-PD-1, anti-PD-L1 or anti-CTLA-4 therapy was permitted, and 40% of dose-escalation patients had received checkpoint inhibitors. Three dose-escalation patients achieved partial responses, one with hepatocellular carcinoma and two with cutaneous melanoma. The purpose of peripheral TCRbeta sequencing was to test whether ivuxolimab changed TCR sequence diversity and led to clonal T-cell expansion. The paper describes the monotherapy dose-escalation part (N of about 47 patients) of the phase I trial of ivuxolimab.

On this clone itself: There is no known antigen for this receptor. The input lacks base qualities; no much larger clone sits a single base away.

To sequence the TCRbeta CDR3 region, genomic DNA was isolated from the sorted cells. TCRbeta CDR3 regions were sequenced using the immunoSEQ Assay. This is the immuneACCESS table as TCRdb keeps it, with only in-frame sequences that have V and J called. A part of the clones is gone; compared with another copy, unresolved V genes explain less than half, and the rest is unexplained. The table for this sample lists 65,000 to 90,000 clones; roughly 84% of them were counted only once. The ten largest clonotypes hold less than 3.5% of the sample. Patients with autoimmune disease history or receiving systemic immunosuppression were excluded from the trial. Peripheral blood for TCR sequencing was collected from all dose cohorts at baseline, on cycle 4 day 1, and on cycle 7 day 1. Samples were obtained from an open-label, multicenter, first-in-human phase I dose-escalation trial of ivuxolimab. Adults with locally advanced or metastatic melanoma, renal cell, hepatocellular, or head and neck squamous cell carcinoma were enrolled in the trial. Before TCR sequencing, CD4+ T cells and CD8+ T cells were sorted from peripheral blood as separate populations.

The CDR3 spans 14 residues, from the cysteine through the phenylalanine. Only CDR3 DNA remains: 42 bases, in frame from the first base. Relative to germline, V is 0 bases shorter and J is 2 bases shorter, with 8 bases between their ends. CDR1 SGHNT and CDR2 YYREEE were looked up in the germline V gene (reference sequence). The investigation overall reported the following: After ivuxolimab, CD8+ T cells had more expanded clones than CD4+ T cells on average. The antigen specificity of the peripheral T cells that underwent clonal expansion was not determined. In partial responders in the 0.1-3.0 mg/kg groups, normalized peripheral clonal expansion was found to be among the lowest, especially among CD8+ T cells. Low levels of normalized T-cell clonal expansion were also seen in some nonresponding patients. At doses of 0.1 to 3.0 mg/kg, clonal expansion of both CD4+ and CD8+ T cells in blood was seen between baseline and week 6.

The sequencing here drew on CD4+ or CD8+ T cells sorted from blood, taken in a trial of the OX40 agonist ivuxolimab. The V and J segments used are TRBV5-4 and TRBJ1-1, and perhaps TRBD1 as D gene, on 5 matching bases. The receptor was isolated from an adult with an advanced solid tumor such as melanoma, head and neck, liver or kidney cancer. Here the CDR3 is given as CASSLGGGNTEAFF. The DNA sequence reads TGTGCCAGCAGCTTGGGCGGGGGAAACACTGAAGCTTTCTTT. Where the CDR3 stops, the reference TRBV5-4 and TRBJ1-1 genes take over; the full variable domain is ETGVTQSPTHLIKTRGQQVTLRCSSQSGHNTVSWYQQALGQGPQFIFQYYREEENGRGNFPPRFSGLQFPNYSSELNVNALELDDSALYLCASSLGGGNTEAFFGQGTRLTVV.